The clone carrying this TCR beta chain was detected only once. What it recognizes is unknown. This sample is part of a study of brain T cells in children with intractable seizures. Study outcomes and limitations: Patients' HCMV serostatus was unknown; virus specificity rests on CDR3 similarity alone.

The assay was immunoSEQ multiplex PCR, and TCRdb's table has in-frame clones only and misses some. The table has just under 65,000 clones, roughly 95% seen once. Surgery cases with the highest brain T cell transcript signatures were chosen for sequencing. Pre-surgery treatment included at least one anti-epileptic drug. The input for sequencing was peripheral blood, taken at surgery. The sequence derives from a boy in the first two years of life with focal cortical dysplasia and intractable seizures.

CDR3 sequence reads: CASSPVLAGGYNEQFF. The CDR3 DNA reads as TGTGCCAGCAGTCCAGTTCTAGCGGGAGGCTACAATGAGCAGTTCTTC. The chain combines TRBV27 with TRBJ2-1; 11 positions match TRBD2. V was pared by 5 bases and J by 3 bases, with 6 bases of the junction left unmatched. CDR3 length: 16 residues. In germline, CDR1 is MNHEY, CDR2 SMNVEV (reference sequence).